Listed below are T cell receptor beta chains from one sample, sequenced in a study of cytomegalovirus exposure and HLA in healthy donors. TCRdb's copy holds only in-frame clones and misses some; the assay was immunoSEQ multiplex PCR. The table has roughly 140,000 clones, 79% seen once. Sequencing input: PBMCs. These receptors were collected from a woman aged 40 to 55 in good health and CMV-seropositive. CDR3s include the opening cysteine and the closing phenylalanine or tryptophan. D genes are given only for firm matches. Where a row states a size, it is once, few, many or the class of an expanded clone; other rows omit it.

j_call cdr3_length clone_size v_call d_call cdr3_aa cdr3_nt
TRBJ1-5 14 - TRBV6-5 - CASSGQLSNQPQHF TGTGCCAGCAGTGGGCAACTTAGCAATCAGCCCCAGCATTTT
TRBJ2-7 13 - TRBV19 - CASTNRPPYEQYF TGTGCCAGTACTAACAGACCACCCTACGAGCAGTACTTC
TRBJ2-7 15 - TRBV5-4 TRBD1 CASSLGAGTGGEQYF TGTGCCAGCAGCTTGGGAGCCGGGACAGGGGGCGAGCAGTACTTC
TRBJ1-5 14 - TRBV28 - CASSAGNSNQPQHF TGTGCCAGCAGCGCGGGGAATAGCAATCAGCCCCAGCATTTT
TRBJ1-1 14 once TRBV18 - CASSPPSLNTEAFF TGTGCCAGCTCACCACCGTCCTTGAACACTGAAGCTTTCTTT
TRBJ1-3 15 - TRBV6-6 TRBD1 CASRNTGGLGNTIYF TGTGCCAGCAGAAACACAGGGGGTCTTGGAAACACCATATATTTT
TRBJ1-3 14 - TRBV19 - CASTLTDSGNTIYF TGTGCCAGTACCCTGACAGACTCTGGAAACACCATATATTTT
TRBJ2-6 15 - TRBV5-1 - CASSLGQSGANVLTF TGCGCCAGCAGCCTAGGACAGTCTGGGGCCAACGTCCTGACTTTC
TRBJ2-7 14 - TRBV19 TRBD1 CASSNSGTAYEQYF TGTGCCAGTAGTAATTCCGGGACAGCCTACGAGCAGTACTTC
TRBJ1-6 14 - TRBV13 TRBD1 CASSFGQGDSPLHF TGTGCCAGCAGCTTCGGACAGGGGGACTCACCCCTCCACTTT
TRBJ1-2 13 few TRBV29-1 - CSVRSEQANSYTF TGCAGCGTTCGATCAGAACAGGCTAACAGCTACACCTTC
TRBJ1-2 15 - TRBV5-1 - CASRSVAGLNYGYTF TGCGCCAGCAGGTCGGTAGCGGGACTCAACTATGGCTACACCTTC
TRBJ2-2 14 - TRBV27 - CASSLPANTGELFF TGTGCCAGCAGTTTACCCGCGAACACCGGGGAGCTGTTTTTT
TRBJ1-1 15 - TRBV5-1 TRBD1 CASSPRTGVDTEAFF TGCGCCAGCAGCCCGCGGACAGGGGTGGACACTGAAGCTTTCTTT
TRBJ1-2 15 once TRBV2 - CASSEFSGEPYGYTF TGTGCCAGCAGTGAATTCTCGGGGGAGCCTTATGGCTACACCTTC
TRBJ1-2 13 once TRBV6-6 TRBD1 CASRTQGANGYTF TGTGCCAGCAGGACACAGGGGGCCAATGGCTACACCTTC
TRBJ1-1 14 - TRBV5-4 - CASSLGSLNTEAFF TGTGCCAGCAGCTTGGGTAGCCTGAACACTGAAGCTTTCTTT
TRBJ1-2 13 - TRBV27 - CASSSGAHYGYTF TGTGCCAGCAGTTCAGGGGCCCACTATGGCTACACCTTC
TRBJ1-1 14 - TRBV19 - CASSPWAGNTEAFF TGTGCCAGTAGTCCGTGGGCGGGGAACACTGAAGCTTTCTTT
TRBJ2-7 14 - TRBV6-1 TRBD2 CASSGSGRVHEQYF TGTGCCAGCAGCGGATCAGGGAGGGTCCACGAGCAGTACTTC
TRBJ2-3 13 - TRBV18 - CASSPTSTDTQYF TGTGCCAGCTCCCCGACAAGCACAGATACGCAGTATTTT
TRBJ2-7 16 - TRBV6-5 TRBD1 CASSYSRQGGPYEQYF TGTGCCAGCAGTTACTCTAGACAGGGGGGTCCCTACGAGCAGTACTTC
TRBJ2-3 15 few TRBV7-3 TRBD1 CASSLGQGAGDTQYF TGTGCCAGCAGCTTGGGACAGGGGGCCGGAGATACGCAGTATTTT
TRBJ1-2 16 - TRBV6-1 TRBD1 CASSESPQGGDYGYTF TGTGCCAGCAGTGAAAGCCCACAGGGGGGGGACTATGGCTACACCTTC
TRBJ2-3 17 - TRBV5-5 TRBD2 CASSSDPGLAGEDTQYF TGTGCCAGCAGCTCCGACCCAGGTCTAGCGGGGGAAGATACGCAGTATTTT
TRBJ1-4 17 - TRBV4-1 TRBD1 CASSPGQGAGLNEKLFF TGCGCCAGCAGCCCGGGACAGGGGGCGGGACTTAATGAAAAACTGTTTTTT
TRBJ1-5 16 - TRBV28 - CASSSDRALSNQPQHF TGTGCCAGCAGTTCCGATAGAGCACTTAGCAATCAGCCCCAGCATTTT
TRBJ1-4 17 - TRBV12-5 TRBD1 CASGFSTGTGEKEKLFF TGTGCTAGTGGTTTCTCAACAGGGACAGGGGAAAAGGAAAAACTGTTTTTT
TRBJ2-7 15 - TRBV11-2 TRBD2 CASSFLAGEAREQYF TGTGCCAGCAGCTTCCTAGCGGGGGAGGCCCGCGAGCAGTACTTC
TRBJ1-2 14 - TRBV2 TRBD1 CASSEGDRGTGYTF TGTGCCAGCAGTGAAGGGGACAGGGGGACTGGCTACACCTTC
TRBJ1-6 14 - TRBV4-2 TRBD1 CASTARGESSPLHF TGTGCCAGCACCGCCAGGGGGGAAAGTTCACCCCTCCACTTT
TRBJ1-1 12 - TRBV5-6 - CASSLPGTEAFF TGTGCCAGCAGCTTACCAGGGACTGAAGCTTTCTTT
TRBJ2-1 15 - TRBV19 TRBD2 CASSMGRDYYNEQFF TGTGCCAGTAGTATGGGGAGGGACTACTACAATGAGCAGTTCTTC
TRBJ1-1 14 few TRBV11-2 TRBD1 CASSFGTGNTEAFF TGTGCCAGCAGCTTTGGGACAGGGAACACTGAAGCTTTCTTT
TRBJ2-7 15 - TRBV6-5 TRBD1 CASSYSMGQSYEQYF TGTGCCAGCAGTTACTCGATGGGACAGTCCTACGAGCAGTACTTC
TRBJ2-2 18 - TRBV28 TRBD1 CASTLNWGQGANTGELFF TGTGCCAGCACCCTAAACTGGGGACAGGGAGCGAACACCGGGGAGCTGTTTTTT
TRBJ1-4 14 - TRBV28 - CASGSAGDNEKLFF TGTGCCAGCGGCTCGGCGGGAGATAATGAAAAACTGTTTTTT
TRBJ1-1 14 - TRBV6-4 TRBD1 CASSRDSINTEAFF TGTGCCAGTAGCCGGGACAGTATTAACACTGAAGCTTTCTTT
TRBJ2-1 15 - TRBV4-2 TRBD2 CASSQGTAGVYEQFF TGTGCCAGCAGCCAGGGGACCGCGGGGGTGTATGAGCAGTTCTTC
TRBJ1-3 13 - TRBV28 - CASWEGERNTIYF TGTGCCAGCTGGGAGGGGGAAAGAAACACCATATATTTT
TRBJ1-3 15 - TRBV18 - CASSPPALSGNTIYF TGTGCCAGCTCACCACCGGCCCTCTCTGGAAACACCATATATTTT
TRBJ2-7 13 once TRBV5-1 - CASSLGGTYEQYF TGCGCCAGCAGCTTGGGAGGGACCTACGAGCAGTACTTC
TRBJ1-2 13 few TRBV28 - CASSWGQNYGYTF TGTGCCAGCAGTTGGGGACAAAACTATGGCTACACCTTC
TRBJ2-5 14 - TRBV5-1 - CASSLGGQQETQYF TGCGCCAGCAGCTTAGGGGGTCAGCAAGAGACCCAGTACTTC